Shown below are 27 T cell receptor beta chains from a single sample sequenced in a study of OX40 agonist ivuxolimab in advanced cancers. The assay was immunoSEQ multiplex PCR, and TCRdb's table has in-frame clones only and misses some. The sample has tens of thousands of clones, roughly 89% seen once; the top ten hold around 0.78%. Sequences were derived from CD4+ or CD8+ T cells sorted from blood, sampled in a trial of the OX40 agonist ivuxolimab. These receptors originate from an adult with an advanced solid tumor such as melanoma, head and neck, liver or kidney cancer.

The chain has TRBV30 and TRBJ1-1, with D unresolved. CDR1 and CDR2 (germline): GTSNPN, SVGIG (reference sequence). The V end lost 2 bases, the J end lost 1 base, and 14 bases lay between the germline ends. CDR3 length: 15 residues. The CDR3 coding sequence is TGTGCCTGGAGTCGGGAGTTACGGGAGAACACTGAAGCTTTCTTT. Translation: CAWSRELRENTEAFF.

This chain links TRBV6-5 with TRBJ2-1; a weak D match, TRBD2 (6 bases). CDR1 MNHEY and CDR2 SVGAGI come from the germline V gene. The V gene lost 3 bases and the J gene lost 3 bases, with 9 bases spanning the gap. This CDR3 contains 14 residues. This CDR3 reads CASSYRRDYNEQFF. The CDR3 nucleotides read TGTGCCAGCAGTTATAGGCGGGACTACAATGAGCAGTTCTTC.

This clone was seen a few times. The CDR3, as DNA: TGTGCCAGCAGCACTACAGGGACACCTCTTGCGTCCCAGCATTTT. Amino acid sequence: CASSTTGTPLASQHF. This chain uses TRBV28 with TRBJ1-5; a weak D match, TRBD1 (6 bases). Germline CDR1 is MDHEN and CDR2 is SYDVKM. The CDR3 totals 15 residues. V lost 6 bases and J lost 11, with 23 bases in between. Combining the CDR3 with reference TRBV28 and TRBJ1-5 gives the whole variable domain DVKVTQSSRYLVKRTGEKVFLECVQDMDHENMFWYRQDPGLGLRLIYFSYDVKMKEKGDIPEGYSVSREKKERFSLILESASTNQTSMYLCASSTTGTPLASQHFGDGTRLSIL.

V and J are TRBV6-1 and TRBJ2-1, with D maybe TRBD2 (6 bases). Germline CDR1 reads MNHNS; CDR2 reads SASEGT. Trimming stripped 7 bases from V and 0 bases from J, with 13 bases between. This CDR3 has 15 residues. As DNA, the CDR3 is TGTGCCAGCATTCGGGGGTTCGGCTCCTACAATGAGCAGTTCTTC. Protein: CASIRGFGSYNEQFF.

This clone has more than one count but fewer than ten. The chain couples TRBV29-1 to TRBJ1-1; no definite D call. The V gene's germline CDR1 is SQVTM and CDR2 ANQGSEA. The CDR3 totals 11 residues. V was clipped by 7 bases and J by 7 bases, with 13 bases between them. The DNA for the CDR3 is TGCAGCGGGAGGGAAGGTCTTGAAGCTTTCTTT. It is translated as CSGREGLEAFF.

This chain joins TRBV6-6 and TRBJ1-4; possible D gene TRBD1, 5 bases. Germline V gene sequence: CDR1 MNHNY, CDR2 SVGAGI (reference sequence). This CDR3 is 13 amino acids long. CDR3 sequence reads: CAVGRDANEKLFF. CDR3 in DNA: TGTGCAGTCGGGAGGGACGCTAATGAAAAACTGTTTTTT.

V and J are TRBV18 and TRBJ1-5; possibly TRBD1 for D (5 bases). In germline, CDR1 is KGHSH, CDR2 LQKENI. The CDR3 totals 14 residues. The V gene lost 1 base and the J gene lost 5 bases, with 9 bases spanning the gap. The DNA for the CDR3 is TGTGCCAGCTCACCACAGGGGTTAGATCAGCCCCAGCATTTT. Translated, it gives CASSPQGLDQPQHF.

The genes are TRBV7-3 and TRBJ1-2, with D maybe TRBD1 (5 bases). CDR3 length: 13 amino acids. Deletions cut 2 bases from V and 7 bases from J, with 11 bases between. Germline assignment: CDR1 SGHTA and CDR2 FQGTGA. The CDR3 DNA reads TGTGCCAGCAGCTTAGATGGAGGGGTTGGCTACACCTTC. Its protein is CASSLDGGVGYTF.

CDR3 sequence: CASSLSRQGGIDEAFF. In DNA form, the CDR3 reads TGTGCCAGCAGCCTCTCCCGACAGGGGGGAATAGATGAAGCTTTCTTT. V and J are TRBV11-2 and TRBJ1-1; 9 nucleotides match TRBD1. The germline gives CDR1 SGHAT, CDR2 FQNNGV. Trimming removed 5 bases from V and 7 bases from J; junction bases left unmatched: 14. CDR3 length: 16 amino acids.

V and J are TRBV14 and TRBJ1-6, with D possibly matching TRBD1 (5 bases). V was clipped by 3 bases and J by 6 bases, with 12 bases between them. Germline V gives CDR1 SGHDN, CDR2 FVKESK. This CDR3 has 15 residues. The CDR3 DNA reads TGTGCCAGCAGCCAGGCGGGACTCAGTAATTCACCCCTCCACTTT. Amino acids: CASSQAGLSNSPLHF.

This clone was picked up one time. The genes are TRBV7-9 and TRBJ1-5; D ambiguous. V lost 1 base to trimming and J lost 1 base, with 11 bases between them. CDR3 length: 16 amino acids. The V gene's germline CDR1 is SEHNR and CDR2 FQNEAQ (reference sequence). The CDR3 DNA reads as TGTGCCAGCAGCTTAGGAGGGTGGCGAAGCAATCAGCCCCAGCATTTT. It codes for CASSLGGWRSNQPQHF.

The chain couples TRBV5-1 to TRBJ2-3; TRBD1 matches 7 bases. Germline V gives CDR1 SGHRS, CDR2 YFSETQ. CDR3 size: 15 residues. J gave up 5 bases and V 0 bases, and 6 bases lay outside the gene matches. The CDR3 nucleotides are TGCGCCAGCAGCTTGGGGCTCCGGGACAGAGATACGCAGTATTTT. It codes for CASSLGLRDRDTQYF.

This rearrangement joins TRBV7-3 to TRBJ2-1; no clear D gene. V was shortened by 3 bases and J by 3 bases, with 0 bases between the two germline ends. The germline V gene has CDR1 SGHTA and CDR2 FQGTGA. The CDR3 loop spans 11 amino acids. CDR3 protein: CASSFYNEQFF. DNA of the CDR3: TGTGCCAGCAGCTTCTACAATGAGCAGTTCTTC. The complete variable domain, with remaining parts taken from reference TRBV7-3 and TRBJ2-1, reads GAGVSQTPSNKVTEKGKYVELRCDPISGHTALYWYRQSLGQGPEFLIYFQGTGAADDSGLPNDRFFAVRPEGSVSTLKIQRTERGDSAVYLCASSFYNEQFFGPGTRLTVL.

The CDR3 loop reads CASSIGLAGVDTQYF. As DNA, the CDR3 is TGCGCCAGCAGCATTGGACTAGCGGGGGTAGATACGCAGTATTTT. The V call is TRBV5-1, the J call TRBJ2-3; 13 bases match TRBD2. This CDR3 comprises 15 residues. V dropped 4 bases and J dropped 5; count of bases not matched to a gene: 4. Germline V CDR1 and CDR2: SGHRS, YFSETQ.

The rearrangement joins TRBV6-1 to TRBJ1-1, with D tentatively TRBD1 (6 bases). The CDR3 contains 14 residues. Germline assignment: CDR1 MNHNS and CDR2 SASEGT. V lost 2 bases, J lost 0 bases, and 7 bases lay in between. In DNA, the CDR3 is TGTGCCAGCAGTGAAAACAGGGTGAACACTGAAGCTTTCTTT. Its translation is CASSENRVNTEAFF.

This chain joins TRBV6-1 and TRBJ1-2; no clear D gene. In germline, CDR1 is MNHNS, CDR2 SASEGT. Trimming removed 2 bases at V and 6 bases at J, with 1 base between. The CDR3 has 10 amino acids. CDR3 DNA sequence: TGTGCCAGCAGTGAAAATGGCTACACCTTC. It codes for CASSENGYTF.

This clone occurred a few times. The gene calls are TRBV5-4 and TRBJ1-2; no firm D call. Germline V gene sequence: CDR1 SGHNT, CDR2 YYREEE (reference sequence). V was trimmed by 4 bases and J by 4 bases, leaving 11 bases between them. The CDR3 runs to 13 residues. CDR3 sequence (DNA): TGTGCCAGCAGCCCGAGTGTGGGCTATGGCTACACCTTC. It codes for CASSPSVGYGYTF.

About this clone: A much larger clone differs from this one at a single base, so this may be a read error. The chain employs TRBV11-1 and TRBJ1-1; no clear D gene. The CDR3 covers 13 residues. Germline V gene sequence: CDR1 SGHAT, CDR2 FQDESV (reference sequence). The ends were cut back, 1 base at V and 1 base at J, with 4 bases in the middle. CDR3 region: CASSLGANTEAFF. CDR3 in DNA: TGTGCCAGCAGCTTAGGGGCGAACACTGAAGCTTTCTTT.

The rearrangement uses TRBV27 and TRBJ1-4; D remains ambiguous. CDR1 and CDR2 (germline): MNHEY, SMNVEV (reference sequence). Trimming took off 6 bases at V and 2 bases at J, with 10 bases between the two ends. The CDR3 runs to 14 residues. CDR3 DNA sequence: TGTGCCAGCAGGGCACAGATGACTAATGAAAAACTGTTTTTT. Its protein is CASRAQMTNEKLFF. Supplemented by reference TRBV27 and TRBJ1-4, the full variable domain reads EAQVTQNPRYLITVTGKKLTVTCSQNMNHEYMSWYRQDPGLGLRQIYYSMNVEVTDKGDVPEGYKVSRKEKRNFPLILESPSPNQTSLYFCASRAQMTNEKLFFGSGTQLSVL.

The V call is TRBV6-1, the J call TRBJ2-5, with D maybe TRBD2 (5 bases). The CDR3 has 11 amino acids. Germline assignment: CDR1 MNHNS and CDR2 SASEGT. Trimming stripped 2 bases from V and 7 bases from J, with 5 bases between. The CDR3 region has the DNA TGTGCCAGCAGTGAAAGCGGGACCCAGTACTTC. Protein sequence: CASSESGTQYF.

The chain combines TRBV9 with TRBJ2-3, with D tentatively TRBD1 (6 bases). Trimming cost V 3 bases and J 3 bases, with 17 bases left between them. This CDR3 spans 16 amino acids. Germline CDR1 reads SGDLS; CDR2 reads YYNGEE. This chain's CDR3 is CASSARTAQRTDTQYF. The CDR3 coding sequence is TGTGCCAGCAGCGCCCGGACAGCCCAAAGGACAGATACGCAGTATTTT.

V and J are TRBV6-5 and TRBJ1-2, with D unclear. The germline V gene encodes CDR1 MNHEY and CDR2 SVGAGI. The V gene lost 5 bases and the J gene lost 5 bases, with 6 bases spanning the gap. The CDR3 is made up of 11 amino acids. CDR3 coding DNA: TGTGCCAGCAGTGAGCTGTATGGCTACACCTTC. This encodes CASSELYGYTF.

This chain uses TRBV6-6 with TRBJ1-2; D is perhaps TRBD1 (6 bases). Germline-derived CDR1 and CDR2 are MNHNY and SVGAGI (reference sequence). Trimming took off 6 bases at V and 8 bases at J, with 16 bases between the two ends. CDR3 length: 13 amino acids. CDR3 sequence (DNA): TGTGCCAGCAGCTTAACAGGACAGCTAGGCTACACCTTC. Its protein product is CASSLTGQLGYTF.

The J gene is TRBJ2-3, the V gene TRBV5-4, with 8 bases that match TRBD2. The CDR3 loop spans 16 amino acids. The junction had 4 bases not matched to a gene; V was cut back by 1 base and J by 0 bases. Germline V gene sequence: CDR1 SGHNT, CDR2 YYREEE (reference sequence). CDR3 in amino acids: CASSLRREASTDTQYF. The CDR3 region has the DNA TGTGCCAGCAGCTTGAGGCGGGAGGCTAGCACAGATACGCAGTATTTT.

The J gene is TRBJ2-5, the V gene TRBV28; D may correspond to TRBD1 or TRBD2 (5 bases each). CDR1 and CDR2 (germline): MDHEN, SYDVKM. Deletions cut 3 bases from V and 1 base from J, with 12 bases between. This CDR3 is 15 amino acids long. This CDR3 is CASSFRGPTQETQYF. CDR3 nucleotides: TGTGCCAGCAGTTTTAGGGGACCCACCCAAGAGACCCAGTACTTC. Filled out from reference TRBV28 and TRBJ2-5, the complete variable domain reads DVKVTQSSRYLVKRTGEKVFLECVQDMDHENMFWYRQDPGLGLRLIYFSYDVKMKEKGDIPEGYSVSREKKERFSLILESASTNQTSMYLCASSFRGPTQETQYFGPGTRLLVL.

The chain combines TRBV5-4 with TRBJ1-1, with TRBD1 matching 9 bases. The germline V gene has CDR1 SGHNT and CDR2 YYREEE (reference sequence). CDR3 size: 14 residues. Losses at the gene ends were 4 bases for V and 1 base for J; bases not matched to a gene: 2. CDR3 nucleotides: TGTGCCAGCAGCCCGGACAGGGGGAACACTGAAGCTTTCTTT. Amino acid sequence: CASSPDRGNTEAFF.

This clone occurred once. The rearrangement joins TRBV7-9 to TRBJ1-2; D is ambiguous. Trimming stripped 4 bases from V and 4 bases from J, with 13 bases between. This CDR3 comprises 14 residues. Germline loops: CDR1 SEHNR, CDR2 FQNEAQ (reference sequence). The CDR3 sequence: CASSSLFGGYGYTF. Here the CDR3 DNA reads TGTGCCAGCAGCTCCCTCTTTGGTGGCTATGGCTACACCTTC. The whole variable domain, remainder taken from reference TRBV7-9 and TRBJ1-2, is DTGVSQNPRHKITKRGQNVTFRCDPISEHNRLYWYRQTLGQGPEFLTYFQNEAQLEKSRLLSDRFSAERPKGSFSTLEIQRTEQGDSAMYLCASSSLFGGYGYTFGSGTRLTVV.